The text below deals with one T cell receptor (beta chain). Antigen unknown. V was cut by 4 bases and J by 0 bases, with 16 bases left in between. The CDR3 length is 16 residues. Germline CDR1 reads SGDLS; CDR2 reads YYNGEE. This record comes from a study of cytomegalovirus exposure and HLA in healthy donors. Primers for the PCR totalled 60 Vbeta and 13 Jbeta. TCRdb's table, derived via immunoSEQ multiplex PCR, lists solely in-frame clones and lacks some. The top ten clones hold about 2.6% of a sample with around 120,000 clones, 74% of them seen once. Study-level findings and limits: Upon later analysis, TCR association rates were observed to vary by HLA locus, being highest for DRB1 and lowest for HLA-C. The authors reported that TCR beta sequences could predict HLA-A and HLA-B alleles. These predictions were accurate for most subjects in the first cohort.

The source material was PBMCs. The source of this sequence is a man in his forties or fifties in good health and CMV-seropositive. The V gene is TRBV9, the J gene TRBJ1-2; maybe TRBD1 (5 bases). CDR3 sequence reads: CASSPRGSQTNYGYTF. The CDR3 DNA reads TGTGCCAGCAGCCCTAGGGGCAGCCAAACTAACTATGGCTACACCTTC.